This is a list of T cell receptor beta chains from one sample in a study of T cell changes during pregnancy in multiple sclerosis. TCRdb's table, derived via immunoSEQ multiplex PCR, lists solely in-frame clones and lacks some. Found here are about 54,000 clones, about 90% of them singletons; the top ten hold 1.2%. The source material was peripheral blood, sampled after pregnancy. These receptors originate from a female donor in good health, enrolled as a control in a pregnancy study. Each CDR3 is given with its conserved first and last residue. A D gene is named only where the DNA matches it firmly. The size field is filled for only some rows; it gives once, few, many or a size class.

>.|.|TRBV6-4|TRBJ1-1
TGTGCCAGCAGTTCTGGGCTGAACACTGAAGCTTTCTTT
CASSSGLNTEAFF
>TRBD1|.|TRBV7-9|TRBJ1-6
TGTGCCAGCAGCACCCGACAGGGTACGAATTCACCCCTCCACTTT
CASSTRQGTNSPLHF
>TRBD1|.|TRBV19|TRBJ1-5
TGTGCCAGTAGTCCCGGACAGGGCGGTAGTCAGCCCCAGCATTTT
CASSPGQGGSQPQHF
>TRBD1|.|TRBV19|TRBJ1-2
TGTGCCAGTAGTTCTCCGGGACAGGGAGGCAACTATGGCTACACCTTC
CASSSPGQGGNYGYTF
>.|.|TRBV4-1|TRBJ2-5
TGCGCCAGCAGCCAAGTAGGGGGACAAGAGACCCAGTACTTC
CASSQVGGQETQYF
>.|.|TRBV4-3|TRBJ2-3
TGCGCCAGCAGCCAAGGACCGGGACTGCCTACATATACGCAGTATTTT
CASSQGPGLPTYTQYF
>TRBD2|.|TRBV5-6|TRBJ2-1
TGTGCCAGCATCTCCGGGACTAGCGGGCCCTCCTCCTACAATGAGCAGTTCTTC
CASISGTSGPSSYNEQFF
>TRBD1|.|TRBV5-6|TRBJ1-6
TGTGCCAGCAGCTGGACAGGGGGAGTTCGGGGCTCACCCCTCCACTTT
CASSWTGGVRGSPLHF
>.|.|TRBV18|TRBJ1-1
TGTGCCAGCTCACTCCGGGGGACTAGGAACACTGAAGCTTTCTTT
CASSLRGTRNTEAFF
>TRBD1|.|TRBV6-1|TRBJ1-3
TGTGCCAGCAGCATAGACAGGGTCCCGGTAAACACCATATATTTT
CASSIDRVPVNTIYF
>.|once|TRBV5-6|TRBJ2-3
TGTGCCAGCAGCCCTTACTCCCATACGCAGTATTTT
CASSPYSHTQYF
>TRBD2|.|TRBV11-3|TRBJ2-1
TGTGCCAGCAGCCCCAGACTAGCTTCCGACTACAATGAGCAGTTCTTC
CASSPRLASDYNEQFF
>.|.|TRBV4-1|TRBJ2-5
TGCGCCAGCAGCCAAGAGGAGGGGTGGGAGACCCAGTACTTC
CASSQEEGWETQYF
>TRBD2|.|TRBV28|TRBJ2-7
TGTGCCACCACTAGCGGGAGGGCCTCGTACGAGCAGTACTTC
CATTSGRASYEQYF
>.|.|TRBV5-4|TRBJ2-1
TGTGCCAGCAGCTTTAGGGGGATCGACAATGAGCAGTTCTTC
CASSFRGIDNEQFF
>.|.|TRBV5-1|TRBJ2-5
TGCGCCAGCACCCTCGACAGTTTTAAAGAGACCCAGTACTTC
CASTLDSFKETQYF
>TRBD2|.|TRBV2|TRBJ2-4
TGTGCCAGCAACCCAGCGGGAGGGAAAAACATTCAGTACTTC
CASNPAGGKNIQYF
>TRBD1|.|TRBV15|TRBJ2-5
TGTGCCACCAGCAGAGGGACAGGGCTGGAGACCCAGTACTTC
CATSRGTGLETQYF
>.|.|TRBV27|TRBJ2-1
TGTGCCAGCAGCGTTACAAGGGGGACCTACAATGAGCAGTTCTTC
CASSVTRGTYNEQFF
>.|.|TRBV6-5|TRBJ2-3
TGTGCCAGCAGTTGGGCCCATTCTAGCACAGATACGCAGTATTTT
CASSWAHSSTDTQYF
>TRBD1|.|TRBV18|TRBJ1-1
TGTGCCAGCTCAGGACAGGGGGCGGACACTGAAGCTTTCTTT
CASSGQGADTEAFF
>.|once|TRBV28|TRBJ1-5
TGTGCCAGCAGTTGGGGGGGTAGACAGCCCCAGCATTTT
CASSWGGRQPQHF